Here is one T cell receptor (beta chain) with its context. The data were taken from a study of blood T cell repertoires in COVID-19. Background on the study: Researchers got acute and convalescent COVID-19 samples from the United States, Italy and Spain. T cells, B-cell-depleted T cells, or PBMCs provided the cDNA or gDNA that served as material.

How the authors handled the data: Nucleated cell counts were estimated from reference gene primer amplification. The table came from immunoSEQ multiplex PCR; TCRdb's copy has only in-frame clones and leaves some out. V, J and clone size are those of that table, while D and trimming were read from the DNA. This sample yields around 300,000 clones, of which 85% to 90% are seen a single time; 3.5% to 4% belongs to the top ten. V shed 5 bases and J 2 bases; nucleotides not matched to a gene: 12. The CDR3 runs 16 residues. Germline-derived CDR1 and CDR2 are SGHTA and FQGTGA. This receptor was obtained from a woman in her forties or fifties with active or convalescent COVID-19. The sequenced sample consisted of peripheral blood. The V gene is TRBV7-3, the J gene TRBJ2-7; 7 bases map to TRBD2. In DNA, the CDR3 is TGTGCCAGCAGCCCCCAGGCTCGCGGGAGCCCCTACGAGCAGTACTTC. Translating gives CASSPQARGSPYEQYF.